This T cell receptor (beta chain) was obtained from a study of cytomegalovirus exposure and HLA in healthy donors. Looking at the study overall: In a previous analysis, nearly 120 million unique TCR beta sequences were found from roughly 200 million T cells.

With 60 Vbeta and 13 Jbeta primers, the PCR was carried out. The repertoire was sequenced with immunoSEQ multiplex PCR; TCRdb's copy has only in-frame clones and lacks some. This table holds about 94,000 clones, around 66% found once. Study observations and caveats: Immune exposure information available was restricted to CMV serostatus. In a later analysis, around 18,000 TCR beta sequences were associated with HLA alleles at 0.05 false discovery rate.

Concerning this clone: The antigen remains unidentified. Germline and junction disagree at one end, which may indicate a read error.

The sequenced sample was PBMCs. The sequence derives from a man aged 30 to 39 in good health and CMV-seronegative.

CDR3 loop: CSSSYTGNGYTF. The CDR3 DNA is TGTTCCAGCAGCTACACAGGGAATGGCTACACCTTC. The rearrangement joins TRBV7-9 to TRBJ1-2; a weak D match, TRBD1 (6 bases). Per germline, CDR1 SEHNR and CDR2 FQNEAQ (reference sequence). There are 12 residues in the CDR3.